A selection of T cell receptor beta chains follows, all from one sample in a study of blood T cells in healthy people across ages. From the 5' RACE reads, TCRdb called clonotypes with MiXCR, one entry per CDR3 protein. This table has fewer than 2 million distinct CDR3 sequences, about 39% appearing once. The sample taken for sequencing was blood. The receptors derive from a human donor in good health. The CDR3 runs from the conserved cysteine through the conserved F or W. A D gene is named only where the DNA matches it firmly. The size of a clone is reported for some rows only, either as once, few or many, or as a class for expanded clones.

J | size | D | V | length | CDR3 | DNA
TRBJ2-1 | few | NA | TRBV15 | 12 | CATSKGNLRQFF | TGTGCCACCAGCAAAGGTAACTTGCGACAGTTCTTC
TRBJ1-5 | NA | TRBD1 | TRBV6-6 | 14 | CASSDRGLNQPQHF | TGTGCCAGCAGTGACAGGGGACTCAATCAGCCCCAGCATTTT
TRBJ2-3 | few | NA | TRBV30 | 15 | CAWSRLLGGTDTQYF | TGTGCCTGGAGTCGACTTTTGGGGGGCACAGATACGCAGTATTTT
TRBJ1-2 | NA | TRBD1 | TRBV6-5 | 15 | CASTWDSRSNYGYTF | TGTGCCAGCACCTGGGACAGCAGATCTAACTATGGCTACACCTTC
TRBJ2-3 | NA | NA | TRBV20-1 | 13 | CSARGLRLGTQYF | TGCAGTGCTAGAGGACTCAGGCTCGGTACGCAGTATTTT
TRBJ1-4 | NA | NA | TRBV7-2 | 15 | CASSTPTVGDEKLFF | TGTGCCAGCAGCACCCCTACGGTGGGGGATGAAAAACTGTTTTTT
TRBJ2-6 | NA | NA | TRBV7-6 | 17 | CASSLQGIRSGANVRTF | TGTGCCAGCAGCTTACAGGGGATCCGTAGTGGGGCCAACGTCCGGACTTTC
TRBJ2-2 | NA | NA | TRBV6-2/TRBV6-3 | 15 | CASSYYYRDPGELFF | TGTGCCAGCAGTTACTATTACAGGGACCCCGGGGAGCTGTTTTTT
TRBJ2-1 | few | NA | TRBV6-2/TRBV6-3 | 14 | CASSFPARENEQFF | TGTGCCAGCAGTTTCCCGGCCAGAGAGAATGAGCAGTTCTTC
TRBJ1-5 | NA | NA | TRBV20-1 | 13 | CSASMDTDQPQHF | TGCAGTGCTAGTATGGACACAGATCAGCCCCAGCATTTT
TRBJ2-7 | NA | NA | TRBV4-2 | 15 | CASSQVHLSSDEQYF | TGTGCCAGCAGCCAAGTTCACCTTTCCAGCGACGAGCAGTACTTC
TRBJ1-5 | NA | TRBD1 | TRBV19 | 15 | CASWTGDYSNQPQHF | TGTGCCAGTTGGACAGGAGACTATAGCAATCAGCCCCAGCATTTT
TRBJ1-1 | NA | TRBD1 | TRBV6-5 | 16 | CASSSDRGRGGTEAFF | TGTGCCAGCAGTTCTGACAGGGGGCGAGGGGGCACTGAAGCTTTCTTT
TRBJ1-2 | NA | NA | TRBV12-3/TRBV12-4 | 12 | CASSFSAHGYTF | TGTGCCAGCAGTTTCTCGGCTCATGGCTACACCTTC
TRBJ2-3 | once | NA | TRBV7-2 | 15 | CASTVRRGPTDTQYF | TGTGCCAGCACCGTTAGGAGGGGGCCCACAGATACGCAGTATTTT
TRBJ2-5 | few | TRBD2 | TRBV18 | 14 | CASSPGTSAETQYF | TGTGCCAGCTCACCCGGGACTAGCGCAGAGACCCAGTACTTC
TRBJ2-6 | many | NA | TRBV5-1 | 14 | CASTGVETANVLTF | TGCGCCAGCACCGGGGTAGAAACAGCCAACGTCCTGACTTTC
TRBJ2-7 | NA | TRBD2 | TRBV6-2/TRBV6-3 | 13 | CASRRTSDSEQYF | TGTGCCTCCCGACGGACTAGCGACTCCGAGCAGTACTTC
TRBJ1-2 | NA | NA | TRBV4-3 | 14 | CASSQEVIVYGYTF | TGCGCCAGCAGCCAAGAGGTGATCGTCTATGGCTACACCTTC
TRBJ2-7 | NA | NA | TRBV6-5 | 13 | CASSSSEPYEQYF | TGTGCCAGCAGTTCCTCGGAGCCCTACGAGCAGTACTTC
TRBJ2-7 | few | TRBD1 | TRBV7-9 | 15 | CASSSLLTGGYEQYF | TGTGCCAGCAGCTCCCTCTTGACAGGGGGCTACGAGCAGTACTTC
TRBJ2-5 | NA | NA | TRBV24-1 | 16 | CATSDRTSPQEETQYF | TGTGCCACCAGTGACCGAACTTCCCCACAAGAGGAGACCCAGTACTTC
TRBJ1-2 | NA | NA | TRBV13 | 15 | CASSSGVLLRDGYTF | TGTGCCAGCAGCTCTGGGGTCCTACTCCGCGATGGCTACACCTTC
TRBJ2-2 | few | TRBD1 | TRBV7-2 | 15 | CASSSDRGNTGELFF | TGTGCCAGCAGCTCCGACAGGGGGAACACCGGGGAGCTGTTTTTT
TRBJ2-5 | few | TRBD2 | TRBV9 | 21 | CASSSPRGTSGGAGVSETQYF | TGTGCCAGCAGTTCTCCCAGGGGGACTAGCGGGGGGGCCGGAGTTTCGGAGACCCAGTACTTC
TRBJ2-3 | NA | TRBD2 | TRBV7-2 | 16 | CASSFPPSGGEDTQYF | TGTGCCAGCAGCTTCCCACCTAGCGGGGGGGAGGATACGCAGTATTTT
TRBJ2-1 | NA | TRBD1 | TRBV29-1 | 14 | CSGLRDRGVDEQFF | TGCAGCGGGCTCCGGGACAGGGGTGTCGATGAGCAGTTCTTC